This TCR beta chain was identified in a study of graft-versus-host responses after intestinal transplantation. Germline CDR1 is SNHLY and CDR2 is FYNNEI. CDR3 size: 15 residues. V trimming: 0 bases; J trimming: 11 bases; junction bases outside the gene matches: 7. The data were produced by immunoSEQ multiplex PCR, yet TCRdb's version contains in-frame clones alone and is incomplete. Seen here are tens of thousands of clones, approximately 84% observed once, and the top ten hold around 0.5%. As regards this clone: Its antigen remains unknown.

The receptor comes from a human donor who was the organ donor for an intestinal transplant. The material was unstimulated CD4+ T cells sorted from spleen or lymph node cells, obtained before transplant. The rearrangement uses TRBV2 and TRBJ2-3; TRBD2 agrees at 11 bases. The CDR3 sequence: CASSEAGLAGGVQYF. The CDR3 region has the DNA TGTGCCAGCAGTGAAGCGGGGCTAGCGGGGGGCGTGCAGTATTTT.